This T cell receptor beta chain was found in a study of vaccination and CD4 T cells after COVID-19. The overall study: Investigators drew the post-COVID samples a median roughly 96 days after diagnosis, with a range of 35 to 161. Study observations and caveats: Median SARS-CoV-2-reactive clonotype numbers went up from around 20 to 38, but not significantly.

Treatment denoted: roughly 11-day PBMC culture with coronavirus spike peptide pools or control peptides (ViraFEST assay). During the years 2011-2018, before the COVID-19 pandemic, the unexposed donor's CD4+ T cells were collected. As to this clonotype: What it binds is not known.

Once obtained from cultured CD4+ T cells, the DNA was sequenced using the Oncomine TCR Beta short-read assay. TCRdb re-analysed the PCR reads in MiXCR, keeping a single row per CDR3 protein. The table has thousands of distinct CDR3 sequences, more than 45% seen once. CDR3 size: 15 residues. Germline CDR1 SGHRS, CDR2 YFSETQ. Trimming removed 0 bases from V and 1 base from J, with 10 bases in between. The receptor was derived from a human donor in good health. The chain couples TRBV5-1 to TRBJ2-5, with TRBD2 as a possible D gene (6 bases). Material for sequencing was CD4+ T cells from blood, cultured in vitro. CDR3 nucleotide sequence: TGCGCCAGCAGCTTGGTTAGCGGAGCCCAAGAGACCCAGTACTTC. Protein sequence: CASSLVSGAQETQYF.